The 25 T cell receptor beta chains below all came from one sample that was sequenced in a study of response to subunit inactivated influenza vaccine. TCRdb processed the RT-PCR reads anew with MiXCR; each CDR3 protein has one entry. The sample yields around 480,000 distinct CDR3 sequences, more than 15% seen once. The sequencing here drew on CD4+ T cells sorted from PBMCs, taken about 24 months after vaccination. These receptors were obtained from a man aged 50-75 years who received an inactivated influenza vaccine.

The chain couples TRBV10-3 to TRBJ1-4; 9 nucleotides agree with TRBD1. Germline values: CDR1 ENHRY, CDR2 SYGVKD. The trim removed 0 bases at V and 8 bases at J, leaving 4 bases unmatched. This CDR3 has 15 residues. CDR3 amino acids: CAISESGQGGEKLFF. The DNA of the CDR3 is TGTGCCATCAGTGAGTCGGGACAGGGAGGCGAAAAACTGTTTTTT.

This clonotype was counted a few times. This chain links TRBV7-2 with TRBJ2-5; D is unclear. V shed 5 bases and J shed 5 bases, with 9 bases lying between them. CDR3 length: 12 amino acids. The germline gives CDR1 SGHTA, CDR2 FQGNSA. CDR3 DNA sequence: TGTGCCAGCAGCAATCATCGGGAGACCCAGTACTTC. Its protein product is CASSNHRETQYF.

The table lists this clonotype with many counts. J is TRBJ2-7 and V is TRBV6-2 or TRBV6-3, with a weak D call TRBD1 (5 bases). The CDR3 consists of 13 residues. Trimming took off 6 bases at V and 2 bases at J, with 11 bases between the two ends. Germline V gives CDR1 MNHEY, CDR2 SVGEGT. In nucleotides, the CDR3 is TGTGCCAGCAGCCGACGACAGACCTACGAGCAGTACTTC. Protein: CASSRRQTYEQYF.

The sample holds a few counts of this clonotype. The V and J genes are TRBV11-1 and TRBJ1-1, with 7 positions matching TRBD1. Unmatched junction bases numbered 3, after V lost 5 bases and J lost 0 bases. The CDR3 is 14 residues long. In germline, CDR1 is SGHAT, CDR2 FQDESV (reference sequence). The CDR3 loop reads CASSAGTVNTEAFF. The CDR3 region has the DNA TGTGCCAGCAGCGCCGGGACAGTGAACACTGAAGCTTTCTTT.

The rearrangement links TRBV7-9 to TRBJ1-6, with a possible D match to TRBD1 (5 bases). Between the trimmed V and J ends, which lost 3 bases and 10 bases, there was a span of 10 bases. CDR3 length: 13 residues. Per germline, CDR1 SEHNR and CDR2 FQNEAQ (reference sequence). The CDR3 region is CASSLGLRSPLHF. CDR3 nucleotide sequence: TGTGCCAGCAGCTTGGGACTTAGGTCACCCCTCCACTTT.

This clonotype has only a few counts. The chain couples TRBV5-4 to TRBJ2-1; D is uncertain. The length of the CDR3 is 14 residues. The V gene lost 0 bases and the J gene lost 9 bases, with 13 bases spanning the gap. CDR1 is SGHNT and CDR2 is YYREEE in the germline V gene (reference sequence). CDR3 coding DNA: TGTGCCAGCAGCTTGGACCCAACCACCAGTGAGCAGTTCTTC. Protein product: CASSLDPTTSEQFF.

The rearrangement joins TRBV7-8 to TRBJ2-1, with TRBD2 matching 7 bases. Trimming at V came to 8 bases and at J to 2 bases, leaving 3 bases not matched to a gene. Germline V lookup: CDR1 SGHVS, CDR2 FQNEAQ. CDR3 length: 13 amino acids. CDR3 nucleotide sequence: TGTGCCAGCCTCAGCGGGGCCTACAATGAGCAGTTCTTC. Translating it yields CASLSGAYNEQFF.

As concerns this clonotype: An end of the junction differs from the germline gene, which may be a read error. This chain joins TRBV4-1 and TRBJ2-3, with D hard to call. Germline lookup yields CDR1 MGHRA and CDR2 YSYEKL. The CDR3 has 16 residues. The chain's CDR3 is CASSKDGSGRTDTQYF. Here the CDR3 DNA reads TGCGCCAGCAGCAAAGATGGCAGTGGTCGCACAGATACGCAGTATTTT.

The chain carries TRBV3-1 and TRBJ2-5; D might be TRBD1 (6 bases). From germline, CDR1 is LGHDT and CDR2 YNNKEL (reference sequence). V was shortened by 5 bases and J by 7 bases, with 14 bases between the two germline ends. This CDR3 contains 13 residues. In nucleotides, the CDR3 is TGTGCCAGCAGCTCCAGGGGTGGGTGGACCCAGTACTTC. Protein sequence: CASSSRGGWTQYF.

The sample holds a few counts of this clonotype. The chain couples TRBV6-1 to TRBJ2-5; TRBD2 agrees at 11 bases. Germline lookup yields CDR1 MNHNS and CDR2 SASEGT. V shed 6 bases and J 2 bases; nucleotides not matched to a gene: 5. The CDR3 loop spans 15 amino acids. For the CDR3, the DNA is TGTGCCAGCAGGCCCCCTAGCGGGGGGCAAGAGACCCAGTACTTC. This gives the protein CASRPPSGGQETQYF.

This clonotype was observed a handful of times. This chain links TRBV20-1 with TRBJ1-5; D uncertain. Germline V lookup: CDR1 DFQATT, CDR2 SNEGSKA (reference sequence). V dropped 6 bases and J dropped 8 bases, with 17 bases sitting between them. The CDR3 is made up of 13 amino acids. DNA of the CDR3: TGCAGTGCCCCCGGGAGAGCGCGGGAGCCCCAGCATTTT. Translation gives CSAPGRAREPQHF.

The chain employs TRBV4-1 and TRBJ2-5; no reliable D call. Per germline, CDR1 MGHRA and CDR2 YSYEKL. The CDR3 covers 13 residues. Trimming shortened V by 0 bases and J by 2 bases, and 4 bases separated the two germline ends. As DNA, the CDR3 is TGCGCCAGCAGCCAAGAAGTGCAAGAGACCCAGTACTTC. Its protein is CASSQEVQETQYF.

V gene TRBV24-1 combines with J gene TRBJ2-1, with 13 positions matching TRBD2. Germline CDR1 reads KGHDR; CDR2 reads SFDVKD. The CDR3 has 20 amino acids. V shed 4 bases, J shed 4 bases, and the junction held 15 bases outside the gene matches. The CDR3 sequence: CATSEATGSGTSGIYNEQFF. In DNA, the CDR3 is TGTGCCACCAGTGAGGCGACAGGGTCCGGGACTAGCGGGATTTACAATGAGCAGTTCTTC.

This clonotype was detected a few times. V is TRBV2 and J is TRBJ2-3; D is perhaps TRBD1 (6 bases). The germline CDR1 and CDR2 sequences are SNHLY and FYNNEI. V lost 6 bases to trimming and J lost 2 bases, with 15 bases between them. CDR3 length equals 15 residues. The CDR3 nucleotides are TGTGCCAGCAGCACGCAGGGGATCAACACAGATACGCAGTATTTT. It translates to CASSTQGINTDTQYF.

This chain's CDR3 is CASSLFRTTNNEQFF. The CDR3 region has the DNA TGTGCCAGCAGCTTATTTAGAACTACCAACAATGAGCAGTTCTTC. The chain has TRBV7-9 and TRBJ2-1; D unresolved. Germline CDR1 and CDR2: SEHNR and FQNEAQ (reference sequence). CDR3 length: 15 amino acids. Trimming removed 2 bases from V and 5 bases from J, with 13 bases in between.

This clonotype came up a few times. CDR3 nucleotides: TGTGCCAGCAGCCGTAGAAGCGCTCCTCCAACAGATACGCAGTATTTT. Translated, it gives CASSRRSAPPTDTQYF. The chain recombines TRBV7-2 with TRBJ2-3; D unresolved. The CDR3 consists of 16 residues. The germline gives CDR1 SGHTA, CDR2 FQGNSA. Trimming shortened V by 5 bases and J by 3 bases, and 18 bases separated the two germline ends.

This clonotype showed up just a few times. The chain uses TRBV12-3 or TRBV12-4 and TRBJ1-5; the match to TRBD1 covers 8 bases. This CDR3 is built from 14 residues. J lost 6 bases, V lost 7 bases, and 8 bases had no gene match. The CDR3 coding sequence is TGTGCCAGCACCGTGGACAGGGTGAGTCAGCCCCAGCATTTT. Its protein is CASTVDRVSQPQHF.

A few counts support this clonotype. The CDR3: CASSLGQGHNSPLHF. CDR3 in DNA: TGTGCCAGCAGCTTAGGACAGGGACATAATTCACCCCTCCACTTT. V and J are TRBV7-9 and TRBJ1-6, with 7 bases aligning to TRBD1. Germline V CDR1 and CDR2: SEHNR, FQNEAQ (reference sequence). The CDR3 spans 15 residues. V lost 1 base, J lost 5 bases, and 2 bases stayed unmatched. The whole variable domain, remainder taken from reference TRBV7-9 and TRBJ1-6, is DTGVSQNPRHKITKRGQNVTFRCDPISEHNRLYWYRQTLGQGPEFLTYFQNEAQLEKSRLLSDRFSAERPKGSFSTLEIQRTEQGDSAMYLCASSLGQGHNSPLHFGNGTRLTVT.

A remark on this clonotype: This could be a read error, since a much larger clone is one nucleotide away. The chain uses TRBV27 and TRBJ2-5; D ambiguous. CDR3 size: 13 residues. The germline V gene has CDR1 MNHEY and CDR2 SMNVEV (reference sequence). This chain's CDR3 is CASSLTYQQTQYF. CDR3 nucleotide sequence: TGTGCCAGCAGTTTGACCTACCAACAGACCCAGTACTTC.

The rearrangement joins TRBV9 to TRBJ2-5; TRBD2 aligns across 7 bases. CDR1 and CDR2 from the germline V gene are SGDLS and YYNGEE. The CDR3 is made up of 16 amino acids. V dropped 0 bases and J dropped 4; count of bases not matched to a gene: 9. CDR3 protein: CASSVASGTNRETQYF. CDR3 nucleotide sequence: TGTGCCAGCAGCGTAGCAAGCGGGACCAATCGAGAGACCCAGTACTTC.

This clonotype has only a few counts. This chain connects TRBV5-6 to TRBJ2-2; 11 bases map to TRBD1. CDR1 and CDR2 (germline): SGHDT, YYEEEE. The CDR3 loop spans 17 amino acids. V gave up 4 bases and J gave up 4 bases; unmatched junction bases: 9. This CDR3 reads CASSPARTGGITGELFF. The DNA of the CDR3 is TGTGCCAGCAGCCCTGCCCGGACAGGGGGCATCACCGGGGAGCTGTTTTTT.

The rearrangement uses TRBV7-9 and TRBJ2-7; possibly TRBD1 for D (6 bases). Looked up from germline, CDR1 is SEHNR and CDR2 is FQNEAQ (reference sequence). The CDR3 contains 15 residues. V was clipped by 4 bases and J by 5 bases, with 18 bases between them. CDR3: CASSSDTGNPNEQYF. Written as DNA, the CDR3 is TGTGCCAGCAGCTCTGATACAGGGAATCCCAACGAGCAGTACTTC.

The rearrangement joins TRBV5-4 to TRBJ2-3, with D perhaps matching TRBD2 (6 bases). The ends were cut back, 4 bases at V and 4 bases at J, with 10 bases in the middle. The CDR3 covers 13 residues. Germline CDR1 reads SGHNT; CDR2 reads YYREEE (reference sequence). For the CDR3, the DNA is TGTGCCAGCAGCCCGGGGGACCCAGATACGCAGTATTTT. As protein: CASSPGDPDTQYF.

This clonotype was detected only a few times. The chain carries TRBV5-1 and TRBJ2-5; 14 positions match TRBD2. The germline gives CDR1 SGHRS, CDR2 YFSETQ. This CDR3 is built from 15 residues. The junction had 5 bases not matched to a gene; V was cut back by 3 bases and J by 7 bases. CDR3 sequence: CASSSGLAGEGTQYF. The CDR3 nucleotides read TGCGCCAGCAGCTCGGGACTAGCGGGAGAGGGGACCCAGTACTTC.

The chain couples TRBV20-1 to TRBJ1-4; D call uncertain. Germline V gene lookup returns CDR1 DFQATT and CDR2 SNEGSKA (reference sequence). The CDR3 runs 13 residues. The V end was cut by 1 base, the J end by 8 bases, with 11 bases between. The CDR3 here is CSARAEGREKLFF. The CDR3 nucleotides read TGCAGTGCTAGAGCCGAGGGCCGAGAAAAACTGTTTTTT.